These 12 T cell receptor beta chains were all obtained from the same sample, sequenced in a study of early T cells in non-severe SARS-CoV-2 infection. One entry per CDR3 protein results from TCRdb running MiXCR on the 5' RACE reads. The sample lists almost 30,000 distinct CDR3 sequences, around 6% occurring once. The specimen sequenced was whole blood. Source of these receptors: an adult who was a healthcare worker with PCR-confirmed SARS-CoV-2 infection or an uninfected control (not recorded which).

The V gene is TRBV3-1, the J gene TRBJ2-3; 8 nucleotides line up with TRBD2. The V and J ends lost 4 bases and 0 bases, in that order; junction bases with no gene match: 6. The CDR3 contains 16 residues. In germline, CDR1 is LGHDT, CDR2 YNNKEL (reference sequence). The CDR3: CASSLRTSTSTDTQYF. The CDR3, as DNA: TGTGCCAGCAGCCTCCGGACTAGCACTAGCACAGATACGCAGTATTTT.

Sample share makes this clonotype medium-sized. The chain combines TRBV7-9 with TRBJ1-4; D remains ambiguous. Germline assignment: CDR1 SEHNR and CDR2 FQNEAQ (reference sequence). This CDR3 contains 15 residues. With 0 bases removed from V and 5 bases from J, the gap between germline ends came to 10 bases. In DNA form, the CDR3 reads TGTGCCAGCAGCTTAGCGGGCTCGGCGAATGAAAAACTGTTTTTT. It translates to CASSLAGSANEKLFF.

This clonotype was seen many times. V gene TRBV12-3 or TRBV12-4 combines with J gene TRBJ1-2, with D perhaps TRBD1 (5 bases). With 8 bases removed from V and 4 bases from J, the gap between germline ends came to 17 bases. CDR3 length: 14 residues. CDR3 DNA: TGTGCCAGCGGGAATGGGGCTATGGTCTATGGCTACACCTTC. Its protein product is CASGNGAMVYGYTF.

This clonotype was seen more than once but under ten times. The CDR3 nucleotides are TGTGCCTGGAGTTCCAACGGGCCCCTCGGCAGTGGCTACACCTTC. Protein sequence: CAWSSNGPLGSGYTF. V is TRBV30 and J is TRBJ1-2; D call uncertain. The CDR3 is 15 amino acids. V shed 2 bases and J shed 7 bases, with 20 bases lying between them. Germline-derived CDR1 and CDR2 are GTSNPN and SVGIG (reference sequence).

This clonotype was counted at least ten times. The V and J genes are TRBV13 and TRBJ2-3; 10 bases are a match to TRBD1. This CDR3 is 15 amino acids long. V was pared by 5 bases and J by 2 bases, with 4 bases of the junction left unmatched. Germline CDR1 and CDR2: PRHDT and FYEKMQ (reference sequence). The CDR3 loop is CASSLGQGITDTQYF. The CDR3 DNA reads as TGTGCCAGCAGCCTGGGACAGGGGATCACAGATACGCAGTATTTT.

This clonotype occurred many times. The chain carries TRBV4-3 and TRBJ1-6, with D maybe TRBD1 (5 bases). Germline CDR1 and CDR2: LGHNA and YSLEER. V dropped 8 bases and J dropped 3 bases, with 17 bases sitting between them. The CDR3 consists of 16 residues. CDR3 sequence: CASSISGTHYNSPLHF. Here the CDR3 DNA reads TGCGCCAGCTCGATTTCCGGGACCCACTATAATTCACCCCTCCACTTT.

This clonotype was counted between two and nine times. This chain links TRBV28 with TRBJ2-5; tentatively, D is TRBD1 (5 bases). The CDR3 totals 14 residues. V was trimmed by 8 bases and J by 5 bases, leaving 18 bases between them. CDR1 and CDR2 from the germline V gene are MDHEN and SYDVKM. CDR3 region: CASPPPDRRETQYF. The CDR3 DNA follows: TGTGCCAGCCCCCCCCCCGACAGAAGGGAGACCCAGTACTTC.

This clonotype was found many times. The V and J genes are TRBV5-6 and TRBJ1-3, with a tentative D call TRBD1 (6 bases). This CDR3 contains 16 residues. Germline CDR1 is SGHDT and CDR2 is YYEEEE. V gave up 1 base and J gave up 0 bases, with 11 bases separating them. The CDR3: CASSLPGVHSGNTIYF. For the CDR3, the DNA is TGTGCCAGCAGCTTGCCAGGGGTGCACTCTGGAAACACCATATATTTT.

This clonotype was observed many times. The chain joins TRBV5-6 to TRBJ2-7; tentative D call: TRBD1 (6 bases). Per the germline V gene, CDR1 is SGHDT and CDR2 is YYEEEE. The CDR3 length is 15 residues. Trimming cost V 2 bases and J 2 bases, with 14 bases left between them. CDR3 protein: CASSFSTGPTYEQYF. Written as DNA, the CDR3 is TGTGCCAGCAGCTTCAGTACAGGGCCGACCTACGAGCAGTACTTC.

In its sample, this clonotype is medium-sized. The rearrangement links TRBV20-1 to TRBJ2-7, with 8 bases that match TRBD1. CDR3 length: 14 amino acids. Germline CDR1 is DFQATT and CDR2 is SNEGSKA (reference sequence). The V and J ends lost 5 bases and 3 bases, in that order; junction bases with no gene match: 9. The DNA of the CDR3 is TGCAGTGCTGGGGACAGGAGGGGCTACTACGAGCAGTACTTC. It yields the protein CSAGDRRGYYEQYF.

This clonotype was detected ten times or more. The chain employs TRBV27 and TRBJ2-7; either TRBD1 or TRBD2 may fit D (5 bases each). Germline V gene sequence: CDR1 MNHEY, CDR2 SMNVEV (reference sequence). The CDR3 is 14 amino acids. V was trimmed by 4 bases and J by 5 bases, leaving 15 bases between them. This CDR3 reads CASSSRGPQDEQYF. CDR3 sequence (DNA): TGTGCCAGCAGTTCTCGGGGCCCTCAAGACGAGCAGTACTTC.

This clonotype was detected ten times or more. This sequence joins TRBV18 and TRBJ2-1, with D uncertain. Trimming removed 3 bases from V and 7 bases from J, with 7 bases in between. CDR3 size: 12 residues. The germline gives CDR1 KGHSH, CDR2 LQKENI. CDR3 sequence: CASSPLDNEQFF. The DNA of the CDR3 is TGTGCCAGCTCACCTTTGGATAATGAGCAGTTCTTC.